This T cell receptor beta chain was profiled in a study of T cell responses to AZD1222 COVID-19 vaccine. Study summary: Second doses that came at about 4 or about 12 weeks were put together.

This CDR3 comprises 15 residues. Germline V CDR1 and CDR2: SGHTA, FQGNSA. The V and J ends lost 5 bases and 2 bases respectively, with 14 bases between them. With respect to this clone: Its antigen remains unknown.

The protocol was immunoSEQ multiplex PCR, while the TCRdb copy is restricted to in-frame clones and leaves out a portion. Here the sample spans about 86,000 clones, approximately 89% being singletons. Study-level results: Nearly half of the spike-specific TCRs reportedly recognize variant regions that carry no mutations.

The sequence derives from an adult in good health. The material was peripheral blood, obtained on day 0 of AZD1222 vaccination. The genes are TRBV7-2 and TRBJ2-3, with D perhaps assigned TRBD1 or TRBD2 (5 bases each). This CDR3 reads CASSLRDRPTDTQYF. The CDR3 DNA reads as TGTGCCAGCAGCCTCCGGGACCGTCCCACAGATACGCAGTATTTT.